A selection of T cell receptor beta chains follows, all from one sample in a study of T-cell reconstitution after alpha-beta-depleted transplantation in children. TCRdb re-called the PCR reads through MiXCR, storing one row per CDR3 protein. The sample lists 120,000 to 150,000 distinct CDR3 sequences, 7.5% to 9% occurring once. The sequencing used PBMCs, mostly from graft donor cells, collected 180 days after TCRalphabeta/CD19-depleted stem cell transplant. The receptors were gathered from a female patient aged 2 to 10 who had a stem cell transplant for congenital amegakaryocytic thrombocytopenia, so the T cells may come from the graft donor. Both conserved end residues are part of each CDR3. The D gene is left open where the match is weak. A clone size is listed for some rows: how often the clone was seen (once, few, many), or a class if it is expanded.

TRBV4-2,TRBJ1-1,few,TRBD1,TGTGCCAGCACCAGGACAGGGGGGGGTCTCAGCACTGAAGCTTTCTTT,CASTRTGGGLSTEAFF
TRBV5-1,TRBJ2-5,many,.,TGCGCCAGCAGCTTGGCCCCCAGCGGCCCTGAAGAGACCCAGTACTTC,CASSLAPSGPEETQYF
TRBV10-1,TRBJ1-1,many,TRBD1,TGCGCCAGCACCCAGAGGGGACAGGGGGAGTGGACTGAAGCTTTCTTT,CASTQRGQGEWTEAFF
TRBV12-3/TRBV12-4,TRBJ2-2,many,TRBD2,TGTGCCAGCCAACTAGGGAGGGCCGGGGAGCTGTTTTTT,CASQLGRAGELFF
TRBV5-1,TRBJ2-7,few,.,TGCGCCAGCAGCTTGGGGGTAGTCTCCTACGAGCAGTACTTC,CASSLGVVSYEQYF
TRBV20-1,TRBJ1-1,few,TRBD1,TGCAGTGCTTACGGACAGGAGAACACTGAAGCTTTCTTT,CSAYGQENTEAFF
TRBV7-8,TRBJ1-5,many,.,TGTGCCAGCACAGGGCGGGCCAATCAGCCCCAGCATTTT,CASTGRANQPQHF
TRBV29-1,TRBJ2-7,many,.,TGCAGCGTTGCTCAATCCTACGAGCAGTACTTC,CSVAQSYEQYF
TRBV4-3,TRBJ1-5,many,.,TGCGCCAGCAGCCAAGACGGACACAATCAGCCCCAGCATTTT,CASSQDGHNQPQHF
TRBV19,TRBJ2-1,many,TRBD2,TGTGCCAGTAGTAGGGCCGGGACTAGCATCTACAATGAGCAGTTCTTC,CASSRAGTSIYNEQFF
TRBV3-1,TRBJ1-1,few,.,TGTGCCAGCAGCCAAGTATGGACATTCAACACTGAAGCTTTCTTT,CASSQVWTFNTEAFF
TRBV5-1,TRBJ2-5,.,.,TGCGCCAGCAGCGTCCGGGACTCCCAAGAGACCCAGTACTTC,CASSVRDSQETQYF
TRBV19,TRBJ2-5,few,.,TGTGCCAGTAGTGTTACCGGGACCGTCCAAGAGACCCAGTACTTC,CASSVTGTVQETQYF
TRBV6-1,TRBJ2-7,.,.,TGTGCCAGCAGTGAAGCATCAACCCGGTTTACTAGAAATCGAGACGAGCAGTACTTC,CASSEASTRFTRNRDEQYF
TRBV12-3/TRBV12-4,TRBJ1-1,many,TRBD1,TGTGCCAGCAAACGGACAGGGAGTGTGACTGAAGCTTTCTTT,CASKRTGSVTEAFF
TRBV7-8,TRBJ2-3,many,.,TGTGCCAGCAGCTTGCGGCTATTGAACACAGATACGCAGTATTTT,CASSLRLLNTDTQYF
TRBV5-6,TRBJ1-2,.,.,TGTGCCAGCACAACCCGGGGATATGGCGACACCTTC,CASTTRGYGDTF
TRBV5-1,TRBJ2-7,many,.,TGCGCCAGCAGCCCCGACCGAACCTACGAGCAGTACTTC,CASSPDRTYEQYF
TRBV19,TRBJ1-1,many,.,TGTGCCAGTAGTATGGGATGGAACACTGAAGCTTTCTTT,CASSMGWNTEAFF
TRBV29-1,TRBJ2-1,many,TRBD1,TGCAGCGTCGCCTCGGGACAGGGGGGGGACGATGAGCAGTTCTTC,CSVASGQGGDDEQFF
TRBV20-1,TRBJ1-2,.,.,TGCAGCGATAGAGACAGGCCGAACTATGGCTACACCTTC,CSDRDRPNYGYTF
TRBV6-5,TRBJ2-3,.,.,TGTGCCAGCAGTTACTCCCGCAGCACAGATACGCAGTATTTT,CASSYSRSTDTQYF
TRBV6-1,TRBJ1-2,.,TRBD1,TGTGCCAGCAGCAGAGGGACAGCTAACTATGGCTACACCTTC,CASSRGTANYGYTF
TRBV6-5,TRBJ2-7,many,.,TGTGCCAGCAGTTACTCTTTGGGCCTCTCCTACGAGCAGTACTTC,CASSYSLGLSYEQYF
TRBV7-2,TRBJ2-7,medium-sized,.,TGTGCCAGCAGCCCCCGGGGGGCAAACGAGCAGTACTTC,CASSPRGANEQYF
TRBV7-9,TRBJ2-1,.,.,TGTGCCAGCAGCTCGGGCGAGCAGTTCTTC,CASSSGEQFF
TRBV5-5,TRBJ1-1,.,.,TGTGCCAGCAGCTTGGAGGGGACATCCAAAGCTTTCTTT,CASSLEGTSKAFF
TRBV5-1,TRBJ2-1,many,.,TGCGCCAGCAGCTTGGCAGGGGGGCCCACACCACCGGACAATGAGCAGTTCTTC,CASSLAGGPTPPDNEQFF
TRBV12-3/TRBV12-4,TRBJ2-5,many,.,TGTGCCAGCAGCCCGGGGCTTCCCGGGGTTCCGACCCAGTACTTC,CASSPGLPGVPTQYF
TRBV28,TRBJ2-1,many,.,TGTGCCAGCAGTTGGAGCAGGTCCGGCAATGAGCAGTTCTTC,CASSWSRSGNEQFF
TRBV30,TRBJ2-1,.,.,TGTGCCTGGAGTCTTTCCACAATTGAGCAGTTCTTC,CAWSLSTIEQFF
TRBV20-1,TRBJ1-5,many,TRBD1,TGCAGTGCTAGAGTAACCACAGGGGGCCCCAATCAGCCCCAGCATTTT,CSARVTTGGPNQPQHF
TRBV30,TRBJ2-3,.,.,TGTGCCTGGAAACTTAACACAGATACGCAGTATTTT,CAWKLNTDTQYF
TRBV12-3/TRBV12-4,TRBJ2-3,many,TRBD2,TGTGCCAGCAGTCTCTGGCGGGAGCACACAGATACGCAGTATTTT,CASSLWREHTDTQYF